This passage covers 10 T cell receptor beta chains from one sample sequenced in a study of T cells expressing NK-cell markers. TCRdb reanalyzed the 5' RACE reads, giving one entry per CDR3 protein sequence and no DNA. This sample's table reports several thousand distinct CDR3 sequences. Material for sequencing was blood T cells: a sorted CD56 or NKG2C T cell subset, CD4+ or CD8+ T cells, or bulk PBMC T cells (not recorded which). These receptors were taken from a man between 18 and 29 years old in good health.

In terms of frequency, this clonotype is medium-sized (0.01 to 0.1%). CDR3 region: CAISVEQGTYEQYF. The V gene is TRBV10-3, the J gene TRBJ2-7; TCRdb returns TRBD1, unconfirmable since there is no DNA. Germline V CDR1 and CDR2: ENHRY, SYGVKD. The CDR3 consists of 14 residues.

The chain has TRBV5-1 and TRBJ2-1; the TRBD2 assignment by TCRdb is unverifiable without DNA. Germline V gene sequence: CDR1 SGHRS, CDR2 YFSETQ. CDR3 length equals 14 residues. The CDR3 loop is CASRESGGYNEQFF.

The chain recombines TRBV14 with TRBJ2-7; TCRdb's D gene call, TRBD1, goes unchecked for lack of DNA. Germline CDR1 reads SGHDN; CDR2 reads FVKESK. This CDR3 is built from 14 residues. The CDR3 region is CASSRAGVIYEQYF.

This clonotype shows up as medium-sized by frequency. The CDR3 region is CASSVELGRSYEQFF. V usage is TRBV9 and J usage is TRBJ2-1. In germline, CDR1 is SGDLS, CDR2 YYNGEE. The CDR3 runs to 15 residues.

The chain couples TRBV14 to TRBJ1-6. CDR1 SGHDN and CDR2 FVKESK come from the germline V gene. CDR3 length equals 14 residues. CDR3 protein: CASSQAVVNSPLHF.

Here the CDR3 reads CASTLGDQPQHF. V usage is TRBV12-3 or TRBV12-4 and J usage is TRBJ1-5. This CDR3 has 12 amino acids.

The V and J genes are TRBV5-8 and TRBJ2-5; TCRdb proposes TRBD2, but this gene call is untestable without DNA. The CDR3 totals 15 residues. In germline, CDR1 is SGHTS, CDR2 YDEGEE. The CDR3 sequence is CASSLTPILATQPYF.

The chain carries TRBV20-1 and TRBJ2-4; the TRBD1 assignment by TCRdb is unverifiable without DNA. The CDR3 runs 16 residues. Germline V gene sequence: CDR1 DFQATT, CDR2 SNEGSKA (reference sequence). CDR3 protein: CSARGGAPPGYGIQYF.

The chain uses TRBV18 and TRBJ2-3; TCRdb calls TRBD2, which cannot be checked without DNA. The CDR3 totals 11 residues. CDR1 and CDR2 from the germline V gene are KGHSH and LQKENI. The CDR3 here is CAAGGMDTQYF.

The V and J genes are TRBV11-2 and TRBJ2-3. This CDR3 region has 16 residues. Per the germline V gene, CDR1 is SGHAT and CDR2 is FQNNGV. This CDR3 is CASSFSTRPSTDTQYF. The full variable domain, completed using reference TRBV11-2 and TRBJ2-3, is EAGVAQSPRYKIIEKRQSVAFWCNPISGHATLYWYQQILGQGPKLLIQFQNNGVVDDSQLPKDRFSAERLKGVDSTLKIQPAKLEDSAVYLCASSFSTRPSTDTQYFGPGTRLTVL.